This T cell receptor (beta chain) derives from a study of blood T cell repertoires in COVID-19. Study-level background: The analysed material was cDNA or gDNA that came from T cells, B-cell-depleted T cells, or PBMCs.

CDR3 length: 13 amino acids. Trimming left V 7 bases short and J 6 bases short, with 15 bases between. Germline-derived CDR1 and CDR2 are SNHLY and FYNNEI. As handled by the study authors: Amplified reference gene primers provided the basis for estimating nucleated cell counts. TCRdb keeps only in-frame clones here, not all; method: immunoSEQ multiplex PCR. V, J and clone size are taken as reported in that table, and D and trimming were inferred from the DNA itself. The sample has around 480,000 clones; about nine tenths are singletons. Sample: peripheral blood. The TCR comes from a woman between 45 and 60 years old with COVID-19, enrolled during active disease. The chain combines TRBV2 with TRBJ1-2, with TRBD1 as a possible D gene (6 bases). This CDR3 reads CASKRPGDNGYTF. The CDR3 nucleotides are TGTGCCAGCAAGCGGCCAGGGGATAATGGCTACACCTTC.